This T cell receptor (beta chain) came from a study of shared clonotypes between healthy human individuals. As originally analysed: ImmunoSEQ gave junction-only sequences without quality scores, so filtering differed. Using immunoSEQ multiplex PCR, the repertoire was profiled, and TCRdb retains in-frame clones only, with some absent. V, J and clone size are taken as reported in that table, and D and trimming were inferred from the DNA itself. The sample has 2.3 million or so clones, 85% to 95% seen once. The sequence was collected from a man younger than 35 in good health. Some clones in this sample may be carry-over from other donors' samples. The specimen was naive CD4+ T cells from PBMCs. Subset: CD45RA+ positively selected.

In nucleotides, the CDR3 is TGTGCCTGGAGTGGACAGACAGGGCGCGAAAAACTGTTTTTT. It specifies CAWSGQTGREKLFF. The rearrangement uses TRBV30 and TRBJ1-4; 7 bases are shared with TRBD1. Per the germline V gene, CDR1 is GTSNPN and CDR2 is SVGIG (reference sequence). CDR3 length: 14 amino acids. V lost 1 base, J lost 8 bases, and 7 bases stayed unmatched.